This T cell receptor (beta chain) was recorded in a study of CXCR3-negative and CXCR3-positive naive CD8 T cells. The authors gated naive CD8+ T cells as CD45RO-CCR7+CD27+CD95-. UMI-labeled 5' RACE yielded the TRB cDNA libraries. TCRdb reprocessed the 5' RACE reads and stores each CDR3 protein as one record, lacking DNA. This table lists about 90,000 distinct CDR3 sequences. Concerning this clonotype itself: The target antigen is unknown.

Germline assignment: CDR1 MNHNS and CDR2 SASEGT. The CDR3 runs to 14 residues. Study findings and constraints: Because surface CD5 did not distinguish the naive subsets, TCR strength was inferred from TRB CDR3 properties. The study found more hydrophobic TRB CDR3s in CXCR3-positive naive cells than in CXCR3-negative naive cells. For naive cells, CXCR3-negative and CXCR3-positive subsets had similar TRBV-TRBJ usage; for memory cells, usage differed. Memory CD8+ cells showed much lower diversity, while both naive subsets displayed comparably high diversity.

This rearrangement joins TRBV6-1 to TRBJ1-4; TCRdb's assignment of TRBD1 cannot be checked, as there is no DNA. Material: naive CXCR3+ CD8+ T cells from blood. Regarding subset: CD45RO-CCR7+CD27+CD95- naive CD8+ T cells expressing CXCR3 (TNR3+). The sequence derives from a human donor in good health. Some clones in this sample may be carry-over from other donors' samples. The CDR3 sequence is CASSPTGANEKLFF.